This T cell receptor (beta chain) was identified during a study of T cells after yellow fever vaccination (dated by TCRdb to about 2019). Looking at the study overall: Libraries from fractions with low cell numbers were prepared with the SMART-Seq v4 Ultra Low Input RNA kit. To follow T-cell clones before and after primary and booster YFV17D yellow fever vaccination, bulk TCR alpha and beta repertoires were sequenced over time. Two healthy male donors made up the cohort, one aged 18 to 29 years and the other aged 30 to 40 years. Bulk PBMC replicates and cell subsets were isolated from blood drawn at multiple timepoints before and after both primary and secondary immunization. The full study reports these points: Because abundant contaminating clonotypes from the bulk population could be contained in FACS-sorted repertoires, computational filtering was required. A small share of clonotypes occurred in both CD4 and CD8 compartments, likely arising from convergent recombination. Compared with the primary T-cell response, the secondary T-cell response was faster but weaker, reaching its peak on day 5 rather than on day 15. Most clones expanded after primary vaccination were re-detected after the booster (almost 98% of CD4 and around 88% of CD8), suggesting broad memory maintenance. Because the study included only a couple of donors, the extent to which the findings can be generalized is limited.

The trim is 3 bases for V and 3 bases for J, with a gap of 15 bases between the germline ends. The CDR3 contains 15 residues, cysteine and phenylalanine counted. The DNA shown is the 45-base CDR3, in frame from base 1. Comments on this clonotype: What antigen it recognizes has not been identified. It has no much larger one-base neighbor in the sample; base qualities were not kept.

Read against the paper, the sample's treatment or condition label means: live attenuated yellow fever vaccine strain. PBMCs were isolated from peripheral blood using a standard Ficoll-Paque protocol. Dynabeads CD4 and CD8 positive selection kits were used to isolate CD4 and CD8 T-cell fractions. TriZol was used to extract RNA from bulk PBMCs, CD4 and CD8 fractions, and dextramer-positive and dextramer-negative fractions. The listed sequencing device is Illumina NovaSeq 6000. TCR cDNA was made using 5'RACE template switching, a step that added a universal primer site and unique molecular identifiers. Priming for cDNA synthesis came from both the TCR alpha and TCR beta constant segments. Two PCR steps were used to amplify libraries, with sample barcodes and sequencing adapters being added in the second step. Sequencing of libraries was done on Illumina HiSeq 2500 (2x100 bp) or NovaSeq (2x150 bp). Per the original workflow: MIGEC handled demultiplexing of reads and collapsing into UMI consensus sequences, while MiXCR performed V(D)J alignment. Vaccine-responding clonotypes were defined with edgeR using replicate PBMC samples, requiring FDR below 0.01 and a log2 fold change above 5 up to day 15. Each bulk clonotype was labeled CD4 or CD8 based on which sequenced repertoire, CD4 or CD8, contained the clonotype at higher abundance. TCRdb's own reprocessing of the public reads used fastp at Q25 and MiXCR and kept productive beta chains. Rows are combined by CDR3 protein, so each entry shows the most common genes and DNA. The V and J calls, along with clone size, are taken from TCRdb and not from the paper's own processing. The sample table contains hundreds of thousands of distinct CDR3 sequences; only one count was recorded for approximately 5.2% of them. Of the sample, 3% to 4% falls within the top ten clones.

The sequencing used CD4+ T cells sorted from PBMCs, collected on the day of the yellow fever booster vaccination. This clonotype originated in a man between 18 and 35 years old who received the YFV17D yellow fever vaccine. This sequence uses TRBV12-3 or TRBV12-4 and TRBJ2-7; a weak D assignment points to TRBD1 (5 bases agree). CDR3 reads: CASSFSAGQGYEQYF. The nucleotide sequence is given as TGTGCCAGCAGTTTCTCAGCCGGGCAGGGCTACGAGCAGTACTTC.